The 10 T cell receptor beta chains given below trace back to one sample, sequenced in a study of Ad26.COV2.S vaccination and SARS-CoV-2 variants (dated by TCRdb to 2020 to 2023). The receptor library was made with the immunoSEQ multiplex PCR assay. The source is immuneACCESS, and TCRdb retained only in-frame sequences with V and J called. Part of the clones is not carried over; for the studies checked, unresolved V genes explain less than half of this, and the remainder is unexplained. This sample gives 350,000 to 450,000 clones in total; 83% of them show up just once. The ten largest clones take up roughly 7.4% of the sample. The treatment or condition label for this specimen denotes: approximately 18 received Ad26.COV2.S at low or high dose, single or two shots; several received placebo; per-sample allocation not given. For vaccine and placebo recipients, the sequenced repertoires came from samples collected on day 63 after the first injection.

The sequences come from peripheral blood, collected in a trial of Ad26.COV2.S vaccine versus placebo. The receptor set was obtained from a person between 18 and 65 years old who received the Ad26.COV2.S COVID-19 vaccine or a placebo.

The chain has TRBV5-1 and TRBJ2-3; 8 bases fit TRBD1. V gave up 9 bases and J gave up 0 bases; unmatched junction bases: 6. Germline assignment: CDR1 SGHRS and CDR2 YFSETQ. The CDR3 consists of 14 residues. This chain's CDR3 is CANWTGFSTDTQYF. CDR3 coding DNA: TGCGCCAACTGGACAGGGTTTAGCACAGATACGCAGTATTTT.

This rearrangement joins TRBV19 to TRBJ1-1; D is uncertain. Germline V CDR1 and CDR2: LNHDA, SQIVND (reference sequence). This CDR3 region has 12 residues. Trimming left V 5 bases short and J 7 bases short, with 11 bases between. CDR3 region: CASSRPLIEAFF. As DNA, the CDR3 is TGTGCCAGTAGTCGACCATTAATTGAAGCTTTCTTT.

In its sample, this clone was seen a few times. The chain has TRBV29-1 and TRBJ2-7, with D perhaps being TRBD1 or TRBD2 (6 bases each). Deletions cut 7 bases from V and 2 bases from J, with 12 bases between. Germline V lookup: CDR1 SQVTM, CDR2 ANQGSEA. The CDR3 totals 12 residues. The CDR3 loop reads CSGRDTPYEQYF. The CDR3 region has the DNA TGCAGCGGGAGGGACACCCCCTACGAGCAGTACTTC.

This clone was counted a single time. V gene TRBV5-1 combines with J gene TRBJ2-3; D gene ambiguous. Germline V CDR1 and CDR2: SGHRS, YFSETQ. The CDR3 contains 14 residues. V shed 5 bases and J shed 0 bases, with 10 bases lying between them. This CDR3 is CASRRVSSTDTQYF. DNA of the CDR3: TGCGCCAGCAGAAGGGTTTCAAGCACAGATACGCAGTATTTT.

The chain links TRBV5-1 to TRBJ2-2; unclear D gene. CDR3 length: 13 residues. Looked up from germline, CDR1 is SGHRS and CDR2 is YFSETQ. The V end was cut by 1 base, the J end by 4 bases, with 5 bases between. As DNA, the CDR3 is TGCGCCAGCAGCTTGACTACCACCGGGGAGCTGTTTTTT. Its protein is CASSLTTTGELFF.

The chain employs TRBV5-1 and TRBJ1-1; D is undetermined. The V gene lost 0 bases and the J gene lost 10 bases, with 13 bases spanning the gap. Germline assignment: CDR1 SGHRS and CDR2 YFSETQ. CDR3 length equals 13 residues. CDR3 amino acids: CASSLEDGVGAFF. In DNA, the CDR3 is TGCGCCAGCAGCTTGGAGGACGGAGTTGGAGCTTTCTTT. The complete variable domain, with remaining parts taken from reference TRBV5-1 and TRBJ1-1, reads KAGVTQTPRYLIKTRGQQVTLSCSPISGHRSVSWYQQTPGQGLQFLFEYFSETQRNKGNFPGRFSGRQFSNSRSEMNVSTLELGDSALYLCASSLEDGVGAFFGQGTRLTVV.

Concerning this clone: Other DNA variants within this sample encode the same CDR3. The rearrangement joins TRBV5-1 to TRBJ1-2; D ambiguous. CDR1 is SGHRS, CDR2 YFSETQ, per germline. This CDR3 is built from 13 residues. V was pared by 0 bases and J by 2 bases, with 5 bases between. The CDR3: CASSLGTNYGYTF. The CDR3 DNA reads as TGCGCCAGCAGCTTGGGCACGAACTATGGCTACACCTTC.

This CDR3 is CASSQGSPLEAGELFF. CDR3 DNA sequence: TGTGCCAGCAGCCAAGGGTCACCCTTAGAGGCCGGGGAGCTGTTTTTT. V and J are TRBV3-1 (or the pseudogene TRBV3-2) and TRBJ2-2; D is uncertain. Germline V lookup: CDR1 LGHDT, CDR2 YNNKEL (reference sequence). This CDR3 contains 16 residues. Trimming took off 1 base at V and 6 bases at J, with 15 bases between the two ends.

The chain couples TRBV2 to TRBJ2-7; D unclear. Per germline, CDR1 SNHLY and CDR2 FYNNEI. The CDR3 runs 10 residues. V was clipped by 7 bases and J by 4 bases, with 5 bases between them. The CDR3 protein is CASILYEQYF. The CDR3 region has the DNA TGTGCCAGCATTCTGTACGAGCAGTACTTC.

The chain carries TRBV7-2 and TRBJ2-7, with D possibly being TRBD1 (6 bases). The germline CDR1 and CDR2 sequences are SGHTA and FQGNSA. This CDR3 is built from 11 residues. V was cut by 10 bases and J by 5 bases, with 12 bases left in between. The CDR3 region is CATLNRDEQYF. CDR3 coding DNA: TGTGCCACCCTAAACAGGGACGAGCAGTACTTC.